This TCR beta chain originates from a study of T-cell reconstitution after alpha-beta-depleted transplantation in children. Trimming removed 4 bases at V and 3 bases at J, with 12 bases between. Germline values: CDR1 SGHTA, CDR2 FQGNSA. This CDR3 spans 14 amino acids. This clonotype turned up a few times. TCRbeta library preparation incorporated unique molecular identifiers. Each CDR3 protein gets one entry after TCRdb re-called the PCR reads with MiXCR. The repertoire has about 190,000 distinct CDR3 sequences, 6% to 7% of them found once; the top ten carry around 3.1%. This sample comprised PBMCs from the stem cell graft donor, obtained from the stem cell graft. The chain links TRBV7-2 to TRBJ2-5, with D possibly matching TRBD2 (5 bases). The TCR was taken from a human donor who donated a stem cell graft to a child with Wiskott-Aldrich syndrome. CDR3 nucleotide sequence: TGTGCCAGCAGCTCCCGAACTAGAGAAGAGACCCAGTACTTC. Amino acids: CASSSRTREETQYF.